A single sample gave rise to the 4 T cell receptor beta chains below, sequenced in a study of Ad26.COV2.S vaccination and SARS-CoV-2 variants. Treatment given: over 15 received Ad26.COV2.S at low or high dose, single or two shots; roughly five received placebo; per-sample allocation not given. Following the first vaccine or placebo injection, samples were taken on day 63. Sequenced by immunoSEQ multiplex PCR; TCRdb stores in-frame clones only, minus some. The sample has some 390,000 clones; about 88% are singletons. Source: peripheral blood, taken in a trial of Ad26.COV2.S vaccine versus placebo. These TCRs come from a person between 18 and 65 years old who received the Ad26.COV2.S COVID-19 vaccine or a placebo.

This chain uses TRBV6-5 with TRBJ2-2; 7 positions agree with TRBD2. Trimming took 2 bases from V and 4 from J; bases not matched to a gene: 1. The CDR3 covers 14 residues. Per the germline V gene, CDR1 is MNHEY and CDR2 is SVGAGI. The CDR3: CASSYGGGTGELFF. DNA of the CDR3: TGTGCCAGCAGTTACGGCGGGGGCACCGGGGAGCTGTTTTTT.

The J gene is TRBJ2-3, the V gene TRBV24-1; D could derive from TRBD1 or TRBD2 (5 bases each). This CDR3 is built from 15 residues. V gave up 4 bases and J gave up 4 bases, with 14 bases separating them. CDR1 KGHDR and CDR2 SFDVKD come from the germline V gene. The CDR3 here is CATSEGTLHPDTQYF. DNA for the CDR3: TGTGCCACCAGTGAGGGGACCTTGCATCCAGATACGCAGTATTTT.

The chain uses TRBV9 and TRBJ2-5; maybe TRBD2 (5 bases). There are 14 residues in the CDR3. CDR1 is SGDLS, CDR2 YYNGEE, per germline. Trimming pared 4 bases from V and 4 bases from J, leaving 14 bases between. CDR3 region: CASSPGIALETQYF. Written as DNA, the CDR3 is TGTGCCAGCAGCCCCGGGATAGCCTTAGAGACCCAGTACTTC.

The V gene is TRBV10-2, the J gene TRBJ2-7; D is ambiguous. The germline V gene has CDR1 WSHSY and CDR2 SAAADI. The V and J ends lost 0 bases and 7 bases respectively, with 10 bases between them. This CDR3 comprises 13 residues. CDR3 sequence: CASSESRREEQYF. CDR3 DNA: TGCGCCAGCAGTGAGTCGAGAAGGGAAGAGCAGTACTTC.